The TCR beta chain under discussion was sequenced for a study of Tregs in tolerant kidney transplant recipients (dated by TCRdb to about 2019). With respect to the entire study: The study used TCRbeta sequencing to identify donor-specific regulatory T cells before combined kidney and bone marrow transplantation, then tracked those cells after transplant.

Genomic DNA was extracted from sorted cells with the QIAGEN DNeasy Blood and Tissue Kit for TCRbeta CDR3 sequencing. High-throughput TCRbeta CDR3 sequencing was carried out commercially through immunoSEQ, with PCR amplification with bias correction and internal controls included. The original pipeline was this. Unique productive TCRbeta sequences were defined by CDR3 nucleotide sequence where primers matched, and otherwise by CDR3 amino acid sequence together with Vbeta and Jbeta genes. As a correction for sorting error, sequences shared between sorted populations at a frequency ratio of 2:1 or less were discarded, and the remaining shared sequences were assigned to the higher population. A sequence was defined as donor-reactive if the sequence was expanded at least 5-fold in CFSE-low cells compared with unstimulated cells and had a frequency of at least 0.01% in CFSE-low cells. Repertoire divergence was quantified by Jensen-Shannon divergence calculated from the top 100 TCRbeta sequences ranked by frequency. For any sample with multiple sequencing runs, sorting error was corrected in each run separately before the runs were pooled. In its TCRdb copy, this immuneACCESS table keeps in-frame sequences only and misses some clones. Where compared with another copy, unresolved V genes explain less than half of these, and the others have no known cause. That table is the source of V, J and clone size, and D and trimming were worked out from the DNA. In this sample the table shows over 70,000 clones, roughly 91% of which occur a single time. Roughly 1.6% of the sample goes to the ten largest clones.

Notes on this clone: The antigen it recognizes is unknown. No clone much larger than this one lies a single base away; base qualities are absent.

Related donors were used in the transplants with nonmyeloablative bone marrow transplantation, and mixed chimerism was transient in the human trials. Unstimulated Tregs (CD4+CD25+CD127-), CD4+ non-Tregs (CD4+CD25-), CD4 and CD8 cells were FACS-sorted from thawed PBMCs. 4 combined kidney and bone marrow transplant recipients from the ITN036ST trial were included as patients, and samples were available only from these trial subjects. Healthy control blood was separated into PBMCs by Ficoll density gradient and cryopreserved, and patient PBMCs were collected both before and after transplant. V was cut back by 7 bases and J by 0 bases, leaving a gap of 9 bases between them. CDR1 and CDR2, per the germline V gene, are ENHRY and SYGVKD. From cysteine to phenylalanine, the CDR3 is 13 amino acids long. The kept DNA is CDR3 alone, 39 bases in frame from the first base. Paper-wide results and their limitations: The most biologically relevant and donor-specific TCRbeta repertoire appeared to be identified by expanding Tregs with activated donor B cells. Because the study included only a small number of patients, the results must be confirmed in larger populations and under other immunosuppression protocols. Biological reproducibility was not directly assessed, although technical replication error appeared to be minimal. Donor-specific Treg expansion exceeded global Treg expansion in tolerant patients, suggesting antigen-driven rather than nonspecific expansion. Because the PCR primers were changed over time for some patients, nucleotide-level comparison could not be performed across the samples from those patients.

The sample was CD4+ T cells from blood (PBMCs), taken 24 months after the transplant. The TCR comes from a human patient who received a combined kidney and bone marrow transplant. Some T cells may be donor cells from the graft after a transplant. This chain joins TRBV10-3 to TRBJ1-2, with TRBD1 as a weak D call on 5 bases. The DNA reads TGTGCCATCAAAAGACAGACTAACTATGGCTACACCTTC. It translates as CAIKRQTNYGYTF.